The 28 T cell receptor beta chains reported below all come from one sample, sequenced in a study of T cell clonotyping in hematopoietic cell transplantation. Clones were sequenced by immunoSEQ multiplex PCR, and TCRdb holds only the in-frame ones, with some missing. Found here are about 14,000 clones, 94% of them singletons; the top ten hold roughly 4.7%. The starting material was PBMCs, obtained 30 days after allogeneic stem cell transplant. The source is a male patient aged 55 to 69 who had an allogeneic stem cell transplant from an unrelated donor, so the T cells may come from the graft donor. Some clones in this sample may be carry-over from other donors' samples.

The chain combines TRBV7-2 with TRBJ2-7, with D possibly TRBD1 on 5 matching bases. This CDR3 region has 16 residues. Trimming pared 3 bases from V and 1 base from J, leaving 16 bases between. Germline CDR1 is SGHTA and CDR2 is FQGNSA. Here the CDR3 reads CASSFPRQGLSYEQYF. The CDR3 nucleotides are TGTGCCAGCAGCTTCCCCCGCCAGGGCCTATCCTACGAGCAGTACTTC.

The chain has TRBV19 and TRBJ2-1; unclear D gene. The CDR3 sequence is 16 residues long. CDR1 is LNHDA and CDR2 is SQIVND in the germline V gene (reference sequence). V lost 6 bases and J 3 bases, leaving 18 bases between the germline ends. Here the CDR3 reads CASSKIETPGYNEQFF. Written as DNA, the CDR3 is TGTGCCAGTAGCAAGATCGAAACCCCTGGCTACAATGAGCAGTTCTTC.

This clone was seen a single time. This chain uses TRBV13 with TRBJ2-3; TRBD2 matches 9 bases. In germline, CDR1 is PRHDT, CDR2 FYEKMQ (reference sequence). The J segment lost 2 bases and the V segment lost 7 bases, leaving 10 bases of the junction unmatched. This CDR3 is built from 16 residues. Here the CDR3 reads CASTKGLAGYTDTQYF. The DNA of the CDR3 is TGTGCCAGCACTAAGGGTCTAGCGGGGTACACAGATACGCAGTATTTT. The whole variable domain, filled in from reference TRBV13 and TRBJ2-3, reads AAGVIQSPRHLIKEKRETATLKCYPIPRHDTVYWYQQGPGQDPQFLISFYEKMQSDKGSIPDRFSAQQFSDYHSELNMSSLELGDSALYFCASTKGLAGYTDTQYFGPGTRLTVL.

This clone was seen a few times. This chain connects TRBV7-9 to TRBJ1-1; D is possibly TRBD1 (6 bases). The CDR3 is made up of 14 amino acids. Germline CDR1 reads SEHNR; CDR2 reads FQNEAQ (reference sequence). V dropped 2 bases and J dropped 4 bases, with 11 bases sitting between them. CDR3: CASSLLQGSTEAFF. The CDR3 DNA reads TGTGCCAGCAGCTTATTACAGGGTTCCACTGAAGCTTTCTTT.

The rearrangement uses TRBV28 and TRBJ1-5, with 8 positions matching TRBD1. The CDR3 has 14 amino acids. CDR1 and CDR2 (germline): MDHEN, SYDVKM. The V and J ends lost 6 bases and 5 bases, in that order; junction bases with no gene match: 6. The CDR3 DNA reads as TGTGCCAGCAGGCTGGACAGGGTCGATCAGCCCCAGCATTTT. Translation gives CASRLDRVDQPQHF. Full variable domain (missing parts from reference TRBV28 and TRBJ1-5): DVKVTQSSRYLVKRTGEKVFLECVQDMDHENMFWYRQDPGLGLRLIYFSYDVKMKEKGDIPEGYSVSREKKERFSLILESASTNQTSMYLCASRLDRVDQPQHFGDGTRLSIL.

The chain couples TRBV6-5 to TRBJ1-1; weak D call: TRBD1 (5 bases). Between the trimmed V and J ends, which lost 4 bases and 4 bases, there was a span of 19 bases. This CDR3 region has 16 residues. Germline lookup yields CDR1 MNHEY and CDR2 SVGAGI. For the CDR3, the DNA is TGTGCCAGCAGTTTGTGGTTCGGGGGTGGGAGCACTGAAGCTTTCTTT. It codes for CASSLWFGGGSTEAFF.

The gene calls are TRBV10-3 and TRBJ2-1; weak D call: TRBD1 (5 bases). Germline V gene lookup returns CDR1 ENHRY and CDR2 SYGVKD. V was clipped by 0 bases and J by 10 bases, with 13 bases between them. The CDR3 is made up of 14 amino acids. The CDR3 DNA is TGTGCCATCAGTGAGTCGAATGGGTCAGGGGAGCAGTTCTTC. Translation: CAISESNGSGEQFF.

The genes are TRBV10-3 and TRBJ1-2; D is possibly TRBD1 (5 bases). V lost 4 bases and J 5 bases, leaving 20 bases between the germline ends. The CDR3 sequence is 16 residues long. Per germline, CDR1 ENHRY and CDR2 SYGVKD. The CDR3 spells CAISAGVSLGGYGYTF. Here the CDR3 DNA reads TGTGCCATCAGTGCCGGCGTTTCCCTGGGGGGTTATGGCTACACCTTC.

The V gene is TRBV5-1, the J gene TRBJ2-3, with TRBD2 matching over 11 bases. V lost 4 bases to trimming and J lost 2 bases; unmatched junction nucleotides: 6. Germline CDR1 is SGHRS and CDR2 is YFSETQ. The CDR3 length is 16 residues. Here the CDR3 reads CASSPGLAAITDTQYF. The CDR3, as DNA: TGCGCCAGCAGCCCGGGACTAGCGGCTATCACAGATACGCAGTATTTT.

The CDR3 reads CASRFTGGASYEQYF. CDR3 nucleotide sequence: TGTGCCAGCAGATTTACAGGGGGCGCCTCCTACGAGCAGTACTTC. The rearrangement links TRBV5-4 to TRBJ2-7; the match to TRBD1 covers 9 bases. The V segment lost 5 bases and the J segment 0 bases; nucleotides outside the gene matches: 6. CDR1 is SGHNT, CDR2 YYREEE, per germline (reference sequence). The length of the CDR3 is 15 residues.

The V call is TRBV6-4, the J call TRBJ2-1, with 8 bases aligning to TRBD2. Per the germline V gene, CDR1 is MRHNA and CDR2 is SNTAGT. V shed 4 bases and J 8 bases; nucleotides not matched to a gene: 10. The length of the CDR3 is 15 residues. In DNA, the CDR3 is TGTGCCAGCAGTGCGCTAGCGGGCATGCGGTATGAGCAGTTCTTC. Translated: CASSALAGMRYEQFF.

Remarks on this clone: At one boundary the junction diverges from the germline segment, which might be a read error. This chain uses TRBV7-7 with TRBJ2-3, with TRBD2 matching 7 bases. Germline CDR1 reads SSHAT; CDR2 reads FNYEAQ (reference sequence). The CDR3 spans 15 residues. The CDR3 DNA is TGTGCTAGCAGCTTAGATGGCGGGAGTCTAGATACGCAGTATTTT. Translating it yields CASSLDGGSLDTQYF.

The chain links TRBV4-2 to TRBJ2-3; 9 bases are a match to TRBD2. V lost 0 bases and J lost 2; bases outside the gene matches: 6. There are 17 residues in the CDR3. The germline gives CDR1 LGHNA, CDR2 YNFKEQ. The CDR3: CASSQEVAGAFTDTQYF. In nucleotides, the CDR3 is TGTGCCAGCAGCCAAGAGGTAGCGGGGGCCTTCACAGATACGCAGTATTTT.

CDR3: CASSTLQQAYEQYF. The CDR3 DNA follows: TGTGCCAGCTCAACCTTACAACAAGCCTACGAGCAGTACTTC. This chain uses TRBV18 with TRBJ2-7; D gene ambiguous. The CDR3 spans 14 residues. Germline CDR1 reads KGHSH; CDR2 reads LQKENI. V was shortened by 5 bases and J by 2 bases, with 13 bases between the two germline ends.

This sequence joins TRBV27 and TRBJ2-1; the D gene is possibly TRBD2 (7 bases). The CDR3 loop spans 14 amino acids. Per germline, CDR1 MNHEY and CDR2 SMNVEV (reference sequence). V gave up 8 bases and J gave up 1 base, with 12 bases separating them. CDR3 DNA sequence: TGTGCCAGCGGGGGGCGGGAGTCCTACAATGAGCAGTTCTTC. This encodes CASGGRESYNEQFF.

This chain links TRBV21-1 with TRBJ2-2; no check of the table's D call, TRBD1, against the DNA was made. TRBV21-1 is tagged as a pseudogene. CDR3 length: 14 amino acids. Here the CDR3 reads CASGRTGVTGELFF. CDR3 nucleotide sequence: TGTGCCAGCGGGAGGACAGGGGTCACCGGGGAGCTGTTTTTT.

The chain carries TRBV30 and TRBJ1-1, with D maybe TRBD1 (6 bases). V lost 5 bases, J lost 1 base, and 11 bases lay in between. CDR1 is GTSNPN, CDR2 SVGIG, per germline (reference sequence). This CDR3 spans 13 amino acids. CDR3 region: CAWATGRNTEAFF. The CDR3 DNA reads as TGTGCCTGGGCTACAGGGCGGAACACTGAAGCTTTCTTT.

The CDR3 coding sequence is TGTGCCAGCAGTTTGCGGCCGATTAACTATGGCTACACCTTC. This translates into CASSLRPINYGYTF. The chain links TRBV6-5 to TRBJ1-2; no definite D call. CDR1 is MNHEY and CDR2 is SVGAGI in the germline V gene. The CDR3 is 14 amino acids. Trimming removed 4 bases at V and 1 base at J, with 10 bases between.

CDR3 in DNA: TGTGCCAGCAGTTACTACCACAAATCTGAGCAGTTCTTC. Translation: CASSYYHKSEQFF. The rearrangement links TRBV6-5 to TRBJ2-1, with no clear D. Germline lookup yields CDR1 MNHEY and CDR2 SVGAGI. There are 13 residues in the CDR3. Trimming shortened V by 1 base and J by 9 bases, and 10 bases separated the two germline ends.

The chain combines TRBV13 with TRBJ1-2; 10 bases fit TRBD1. V was clipped by 4 bases and J by 6 bases; unmatched bases: 8. The CDR3 length is 15 residues. Germline assignment: CDR1 PRHDT and CDR2 FYEKMQ (reference sequence). As DNA, the CDR3 is TGTGCCAGCAGCTCCACTCGACAGGGGGCGCATGGCTACACCTTC. Translated, it gives CASSSTRQGAHGYTF. The full variable domain, in which reference TRBV13 and TRBJ1-2 provide the parts outside the CDR3, is AAGVIQSPRHLIKEKRETATLKCYPIPRHDTVYWYQQGPGQDPQFLISFYEKMQSDKGSIPDRFSAQQFSDYHSELNMSSLELGDSALYFCASSSTRQGAHGYTFGSGTRLTVV.

The V and J genes are TRBV9 and TRBJ2-7; TRBD2 matches at 11 bases. This CDR3 has 15 amino acids. V lost 3 bases to trimming and J lost 3 bases; unmatched junction nucleotides: 5. Germline CDR1 and CDR2: SGDLS and YYNGEE. The CDR3: CASSEGLAADYEQYF. For the CDR3, the DNA is TGTGCCAGCAGCGAGGGACTAGCGGCTGACTACGAGCAGTACTTC. The full variable domain, with the rest looked up from reference TRBV9 and TRBJ2-7, is DSGVTQTPKHLITATGQRVTLRCSPRSGDLSVYWYQQSLDQGLQFLIQYYNGEERAKGNILERFSAQQFPDLHSELNLSSLELGDSALYFCASSEGLAADYEQYFGPGTRLTVT.

The chain employs TRBV28 and TRBJ1-5; no clear D gene. The V and J ends lost 10 bases and 2 bases respectively, with 9 bases between them. This CDR3 is 12 amino acids long. Germline CDR1 and CDR2: MDHEN and SYDVKM. The CDR3 loop reads CATTAGNQPQHF. CDR3 in DNA: TGTGCCACCACCGCAGGCAATCAGCCCCAGCATTTT.

V and J are TRBV6-5 and TRBJ2-7; D possibly corresponds to TRBD1 (5 bases). This CDR3 is 13 amino acids long. Germline V gene lookup returns CDR1 MNHEY and CDR2 SVGAGI. V was clipped by 6 bases and J by 1 base, with 10 bases between them. CDR3 sequence: CASSPTGSYEQYF. In DNA, the CDR3 is TGTGCCAGCAGCCCAACAGGATCCTACGAGCAGTACTTC.

This chain links TRBV6-1 with TRBJ2-2; tentative D call: TRBD1 (6 bases). The V gene's germline CDR1 is MNHNS and CDR2 SASEGT. This CDR3 contains 15 residues. Trimming left V 3 bases short and J 5 bases short, with 13 bases between. The CDR3 DNA is TGTGCCAGCAGTGAGACACCAAGGGGGACCGGGGAGCTGTTTTTT. Protein sequence: CASSETPRGTGELFF.

J is TRBJ2-7 and V is TRBV5-8; D remains unclear. CDR1 is SGHTS, CDR2 YDEGEE, per germline. The CDR3 is 14 amino acids. Trimming cost V 0 bases and J 0 bases, with 7 bases left between them. The chain's CDR3 is CASSLVPSSYEQYF. The CDR3 DNA is TGTGCCAGCAGCTTGGTCCCTAGCTCCTACGAGCAGTACTTC.

The chain combines TRBV4-2 with TRBJ2-7; 10 nucleotides agree with TRBD2. The germline gives CDR1 LGHNA, CDR2 YNFKEQ. The CDR3 loop spans 16 amino acids. Trimming cost V 1 base and J 5 bases; bases outside gene matches: 8. The DNA of the CDR3 is TGTGCCAGCAGCCAAGTAGGTCAGCGGGGGGGCAACGAGCAGTACTTC. Its protein product is CASSQVGQRGGNEQYF.

This clone was observed once. The V call is TRBV19, the J call TRBJ1-1, with D possibly TRBD1 on 5 matching bases. V lost 1 base, J lost 11 bases, and 14 bases lay in between. Per the germline V gene, CDR1 is LNHDA and CDR2 is SQIVND (reference sequence). There are 13 residues in the CDR3. CDR3 protein: CASSIGPGRVAFF. The CDR3 DNA is TGTGCCAGTAGTATAGGGCCAGGGAGGGTGGCTTTCTTT. Together with reference TRBV19 and TRBJ1-1, the CDR3 gives the full variable domain: DGGITQSPKYLFRKEGQNVTLSCEQNLNHDAMYWYRQDPGQGLRLIYYSQIVNDFQKGDIAEGYSVSREKKESFPLTVTSAQKNPTAFYLCASSIGPGRVAFFGQGTRLTVV.

The chain combines TRBV28 with TRBJ2-2; 7 bases agree with TRBD2. This CDR3 has 15 amino acids. Germline V gene lookup returns CDR1 MDHEN and CDR2 SYDVKM. The V gene end was trimmed by 7 bases and the J gene end by 5 bases; junction bases not matched to a gene: 10. The chain's CDR3 is CASTFGRELTGELFF. CDR3 sequence (DNA): TGTGCCAGCACCTTTGGGCGGGAGTTGACCGGGGAGCTGTTTTTT. Variable domain in full (rest from reference TRBV28 and TRBJ2-2): DVKVTQSSRYLVKRTGEKVFLECVQDMDHENMFWYRQDPGLGLRLIYFSYDVKMKEKGDIPEGYSVSREKKERFSLILESASTNQTSMYLCASTFGRELTGELFFGEGSRLTVL.